These T cell receptor beta chains were read from a single sample in a study of early T cells in non-severe SARS-CoV-2 infection. One entry per CDR3 protein, called by TCRdb with MiXCR from the 5' RACE reads. Of about 83,000 distinct CDR3 sequences in the sample, around an eighth were seen once. Material: whole blood. These receptors were taken from an adult who was a healthcare worker with PCR-confirmed SARS-CoV-2 infection or an uninfected control (not recorded which). Both conserved end residues are part of each CDR3. Each record gives: J gene, clone size, D gene, V gene, CDR3 DNA, CDR3 protein. A D gene is named only where the DNA matches it firmly. Where a row states a size, it is once, few, many or the class of an expanded clone; other rows omit it.

>TRBJ1-3|many|TRBD1|TRBV20-1
TGCAGTGCTTCACAGGGGGCAGGCTCTGGAAACACCATATATTTT
CSASQGAGSGNTIYF
>TRBJ2-1|NA|NA|TRBV20-1
TGCAGTGCTAGTTCCCTAGCAGGTGATAACAATGAGCAGTTCTTC
CSASSLAGDNNEQFF
>TRBJ1-2|NA|TRBD1|TRBV20-1
TGCAGTGCCCCGGGACAGGGGGGGGCCTATGGCTACACCTTC
CSAPGQGGAYGYTF
>TRBJ2-5|few|TRBD1|TRBV7-3
TGTGCCAGCAGCACTAGCTCTCGGACAGGGGGAGAGACCCAGTACTTC
CASSTSSRTGGETQYF
>TRBJ2-3|NA|NA|TRBV5-4
TGTGCCAGCAGCTCCGGGCAGGTACCCACAGATACGCAGTATTTT
CASSSGQVPTDTQYF
>TRBJ1-4|NA|NA|TRBV12-3/TRBV12-4
TGTGCCAGCAGTCCCTCTAATGAAAAACTGTTTTTT
CASSPSNEKLFF
>TRBJ2-3|few|TRBD2|TRBV29-1
TGCAGCGTCCCTTTTAGCGGGAGCACAGATACGCAGTATTTT
CSVPFSGSTDTQYF
>TRBJ1-1|NA|TRBD1|TRBV20-1
TGCAGTGCTAGGGGACTGGGGACAGGTCGGGAGGCTTTCTTT
CSARGLGTGREAFF
>TRBJ2-1|NA|NA|TRBV11-1
TGTGCCAGCAGCTCCATAAAAACAGGGTGGAAGGGTGAGCAGTTCTTC
CASSSIKTGWKGEQFF
>TRBJ2-7|NA|NA|TRBV5-1
TGCGCCAGCAGCGTGGACGCGGCCTACGAGCAGTACTTC
CASSVDAAYEQYF
>TRBJ1-3|NA|NA|TRBV7-6
TGTGCCAGCAGCGCACAGGGTCTGGACCGAGGAAACACCATATATTTT
CASSAQGLDRGNTIYF
>TRBJ2-1|many|TRBD1|TRBV29-1
TGCAGCGTTAGAGGGGGCGGAGATGAGCAGTTCTTC
CSVRGGGDEQFF
>TRBJ2-1|few|NA|TRBV20-1
TGCAGTGCTGGTTCTTCGGGACGGGTCTACAATGAGCAGTTCTTC
CSAGSSGRVYNEQFF
>TRBJ1-4|NA|TRBD1|TRBV11-2
TGTGCCAGCAGCCAGACAGGGGGTAATGAAAAACTGTTTTTT
CASSQTGGNEKLFF
>TRBJ1-4|NA|TRBD1|TRBV5-1
TGCGCCAGCAGCCCGGACAGGGGTGGTGAAAATCTGTTTTTT
CASSPDRGGENLFF
>TRBJ2-1|NA|NA|TRBV3-1
TGTGCCAGCAGCCGGGACCCCCCAGAGCGAAAGCAGTTCTTC
CASSRDPPERKQFF
>TRBJ1-6|many|NA|TRBV20-1
TGCAGTGCTAGCTCGCCGGTAGGACGTTCACCCCTCCACTTT
CSASSPVGRSPLHF
>TRBJ1-4|many|NA|TRBV7-2
TGTGCCAGCAGCTTAGCTTTGAACGAAAAACTGTTTTTT
CASSLALNEKLFF
>TRBJ2-3|NA|NA|TRBV6-2/TRBV6-3
TGTGCCTTAGGACTGGCGGGCACAGATACGCAGTATTTT
CALGLAGTDTQYF
>TRBJ2-2|many|NA|TRBV6-2/TRBV6-3
TGTGCCAGCAGGAGTCCCGGGGAGCTGTTTTTT
CASRSPGELFF
>TRBJ1-6|few|TRBD1|TRBV27
TGTGCCAGCAGTCCCACTGGACAGGGGTTCTTCTCACCCCTCCACTTT
CASSPTGQGFFSPLHF
>TRBJ1-3|NA|NA|TRBV7-2
TGTGCCAGCAGCTTAGTACGGCTCCCCTCTGGAAACACCATATATTTT
CASSLVRLPSGNTIYF
>TRBJ1-1|NA|TRBD1|TRBV2
TGTGCCAGCAGTGCCTGGGACAGACGAATCTTT
CASSAWDRRIF
>TRBJ1-5|few|NA|TRBV7-7
TGTGCTAGCAGCTTGGGACTCAATCAGCCCCAGCATTTT
CASSLGLNQPQHF
>TRBJ2-5|NA|NA|TRBV12-3/TRBV12-4
TGTGCCAGCAGGGGACTTGGCCAAGAGACCCAGTACTTC
CASRGLGQETQYF
>TRBJ2-1|few|TRBD2|TRBV10-3
TGTGCCATCAGTGAAGCCAGCGGGGATTACAATGAGCAGTTCTTC
CAISEASGDYNEQFF
>TRBJ2-7|few|NA|TRBV29-1
TGCAGCGTCCTCGGACAGCTGACCTACGAGCAGTACTTC
CSVLGQLTYEQYF
>TRBJ1-1|NA|TRBD1|TRBV6-5
TGTGCCAGCAGGACACGACAGGGAAGGAACACTGAAGCTTTCTTT
CASRTRQGRNTEAFF
>TRBJ2-7|few|NA|TRBV29-1
TGCAGCGTTGAGGGACCTTTGATGAAGCAGTACTTC
CSVEGPLMKQYF
>TRBJ2-1|NA|TRBD2|TRBV20-1
TGCAGTGCTAAGGCTAGCGGGAGGGCCTGGTCCTACAATGAGCAGTTCTTC
CSAKASGRAWSYNEQFF
>TRBJ1-2|NA|NA|TRBV7-2
TGTGCCAGCAGCGCGACGGGAGGGTGGTATGGCTACACCTTC
CASSATGGWYGYTF
>TRBJ1-4|few|NA|TRBV12-3/TRBV12-4
TGTGCCAGCAGCAGCCTCGGGACGGGGAGGCCAAAACTGTTTTTT
CASSSLGTGRPKLFF
>TRBJ2-7|few|TRBD2|TRBV3-1
TGTGCCAGCAGCCAAGATCGGACTAGGCAGTACTTC
CASSQDRTRQYF
>TRBJ1-6|NA|NA|TRBV7-2
TGTGCCAGCAGCTTGTCGCAGGGGTTCAATTCACCCCTCCACTTT
CASSLSQGFNSPLHF
>TRBJ2-3|NA|TRBD2|TRBV9
TGTGCCAGCAGCGCGGGACTAGCGGGGACCTTCAGAGATACGCAGTATTTT
CASSAGLAGTFRDTQYF
>TRBJ1-2|few|NA|TRBV27
TGTGCCAGCGGAATATGGGGGGAACTTAACTATGGCTACACCTTC
CASGIWGELNYGYTF
>TRBJ1-2|few|NA|TRBV12-3/TRBV12-4
TGTGCCAGCAGTTCCTCCGAGGCCTCCTATGGCTACACCTTC
CASSSSEASYGYTF
>TRBJ1-2|NA|TRBD1|TRBV7-6
TGTGCCAGCAGCTTAGAAGAGACAGGGGCTGCTGGCTACACCTTC
CASSLEETGAAGYTF
>TRBJ1-5|few|NA|TRBV27
TGTGCCAGCAGACCTCCCAATAGCAATCAGCCCCAGCATTTT
CASRPPNSNQPQHF
>TRBJ2-2|many|TRBD1|TRBV5-6
TGTGCCAGCAGCTTAACCCCGGGACAGGGAGTATCCGGGGAGCTGTTTTTT
CASSLTPGQGVSGELFF
>TRBJ1-2|NA|NA|TRBV5-5
TGTGCCAGCAGCTTAACAACAGGGTCCGTCTATGGCTACACCTTC
CASSLTTGSVYGYTF
>TRBJ1-4|NA|NA|TRBV7-9
TGTGCCAGCAGCTTGGATAACGAGAAACTGTTTTTT
CASSLDNEKLFF
>TRBJ1-1|NA|NA|TRBV4-2
TGTGCCAGCAGCCTAAGTTTCAGGGGTACTGAAGCTTTCTTT
CASSLSFRGTEAFF
>TRBJ2-5|few|TRBD2|TRBV12-3/TRBV12-4
TGTGCCAGCAGTCCGGGACTAGGGCAAGAGACCCAGTACTTC
CASSPGLGQETQYF
>TRBJ2-7|many|NA|TRBV7-9
TGTGCCAGCAGCTCACGGACGGGATCCTACGAGCAGTACTTC
CASSSRTGSYEQYF
>TRBJ1-1|NA|NA|TRBV20-1
TGCAGTGCTAGAAGGCAGGTTAACACTGAAGCTTTCTTT
CSARRQVNTEAFF
>TRBJ1-3|few|NA|TRBV13
TGTGCCAGCAGCTCCCGACATCAAGGGGTGAACACCATATATTTT
CASSSRHQGVNTIYF
>TRBJ1-1|NA|NA|TRBV18
TGTGCCAGCTCACCAACGGGGAAGGACACTGAAGCTTTCTTT
CASSPTGKDTEAFF
>TRBJ2-3|NA|NA|TRBV5-1
TGCGCCAGCAGCTATTCAGACTCTAGCACAGATACGCAGTATTTT
CASSYSDSSTDTQYF
>TRBJ2-3|NA|TRBD1|TRBV7-2
TGTGCCAGCAGCTCGCATGGGACAGGGGGAACAGATACGCAGTATTTT
CASSSHGTGGTDTQYF
>TRBJ1-1|few|NA|TRBV15
TGTGCCACCAGCTCGCCTCGGCACACTGAAGCTTTCTTT
CATSSPRHTEAFF
>TRBJ1-1|NA|NA|TRBV9
TGTGCCAGCGCCAATACTGCTCAGGGAACTGAAGCTTTCTTT
CASANTAQGTEAFF
>TRBJ2-6|NA|NA|TRBV19
TGTGCCAGTTCACAGGAGTCCGGGGCCAACGTCCTGACTTTC
CASSQESGANVLTF
>TRBJ2-7|few|NA|TRBV12-3/TRBV12-4
TGTGCCAGCAGTTCCGAGCTCAGGTACGAGCAGTACTTC
CASSSELRYEQYF